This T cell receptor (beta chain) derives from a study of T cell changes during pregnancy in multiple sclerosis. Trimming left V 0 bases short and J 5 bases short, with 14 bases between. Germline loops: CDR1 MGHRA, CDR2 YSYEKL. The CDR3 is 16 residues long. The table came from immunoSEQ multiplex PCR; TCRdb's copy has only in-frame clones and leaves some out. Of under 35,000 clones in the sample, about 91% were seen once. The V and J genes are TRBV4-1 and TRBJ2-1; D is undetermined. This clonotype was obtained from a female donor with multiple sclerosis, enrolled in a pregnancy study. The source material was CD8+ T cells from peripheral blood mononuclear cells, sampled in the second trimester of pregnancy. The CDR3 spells CASSQETSFYNNEQFF. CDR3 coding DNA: TGCGCCAGCAGCCAAGAAACATCTTTTTACAACAATGAGCAGTTCTTC.